This TCR beta chain was sequenced for a study of T cell responses to AZD1222 COVID-19 vaccine. This clone showed up just once. V was pared by 4 bases and J by 8 bases, with 2 bases of the junction left unmatched. In germline, CDR1 is SGHRS, CDR2 YFSETQ. The CDR3 covers 14 residues. This table comes from immunoSEQ multiplex PCR, and its TCRdb copy is limited to in-frame clones, with some not included. Among under 150,000 clones, around 90% were seen once, and the ten largest hold 1.5% to 2%. This material consisted of peripheral blood, taken 28 days after the second AZD1222 dose. This chain uses TRBV5-1 with TRBJ1-6, with TRBD1 matching 11 bases. The clonotype originates from an adult who received the AZD1222 COVID-19 vaccine. CDR3 loop: CASSADRGHSPLHF. CDR3 DNA: TGCGCCAGCAGCGCGGACAGGGGGCATTCACCCCTCCACTTT.